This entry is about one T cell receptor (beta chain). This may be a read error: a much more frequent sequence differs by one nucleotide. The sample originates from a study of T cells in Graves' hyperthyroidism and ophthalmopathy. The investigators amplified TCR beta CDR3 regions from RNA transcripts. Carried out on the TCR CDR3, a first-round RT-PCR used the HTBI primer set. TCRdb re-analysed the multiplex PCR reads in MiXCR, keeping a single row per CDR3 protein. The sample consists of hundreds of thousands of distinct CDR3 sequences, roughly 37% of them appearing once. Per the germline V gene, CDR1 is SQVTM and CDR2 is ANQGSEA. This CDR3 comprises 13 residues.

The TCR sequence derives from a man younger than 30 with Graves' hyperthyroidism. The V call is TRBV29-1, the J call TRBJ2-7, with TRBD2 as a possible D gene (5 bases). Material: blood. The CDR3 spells CSVETRQGYERYF. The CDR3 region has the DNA TGCAGCGTTGAAACTAGGCAAGGCTACGAGCGGTACTTC.